These T cell receptor beta chains were read from a single sample in a study of identical twins. Via MiXCR, TCRdb re-called the 5' RACE reads, giving one row per CDR3 protein. The sample includes around 530,000 distinct CDR3 sequences, over 12% seen only once; the top ten take roughly 0.4%. The same data also contributed to another study, on yellow fever vaccine responses in identical twins.

The sample was CD4+ T cells sorted from blood. These receptors were collected from a woman aged 18 to 35 in good health. Each CDR3 is given with its conserved first and last residue. A D gene is named only where the DNA matches it firmly. Some rows have no size entry. The others give once, few or many, or a class for an expanded clone.

V gene: TRBV7-9; clone size: few; D gene: NA; J gene: TRBJ1-2; CDR3 DNA: TGTGCCAGCAGCTCAAGGACGCAAACTAACTATGGCTACACCTTC; CDR3 protein: CASSSRTQTNYGYTF
V gene: TRBV5-4; clone size: few; D gene: TRBD1; J gene: TRBJ2-5; CDR3 DNA: TGTGCCAGCAGGCAGGGACAGGGGGGACAAGAGACCCAGTACTTC; CDR3 protein: CASRQGQGGQETQYF
V gene: TRBV11-2; clone size: few; D gene: TRBD1; J gene: TRBJ1-2; CDR3 DNA: TGTGCCAGCAGCGTGAATGACAGGGAAGGCTACACCTTC; CDR3 protein: CASSVNDREGYTF
V gene: TRBV28; clone size: NA; D gene: TRBD2; J gene: TRBJ2-3; CDR3 DNA: TGTGCCAGCAGTCCCGACCTAGCGGGGAGGGGAGATACGCAGTATTTT; CDR3 protein: CASSPDLAGRGDTQYF
V gene: TRBV7-8; clone size: NA; D gene: NA; J gene: TRBJ1-2; CDR3 DNA: TGTGCCAGCAGCTTAGAAAGGACACACTATGGCTACACCTTC; CDR3 protein: CASSLERTHYGYTF
V gene: TRBV5-1; clone size: NA; D gene: TRBD2; J gene: TRBJ2-1; CDR3 DNA: TGCGCCAGCAGCTTGGAGGGACTAGCGTTCTACAATGAGCAGTTCTTC; CDR3 protein: CASSLEGLAFYNEQFF
V gene: TRBV27; clone size: few; D gene: NA; J gene: TRBJ1-5; CDR3 DNA: TGTGCCAGCAGCCCGGCAGCGAATCAGCCCCAGCATTTT; CDR3 protein: CASSPAANQPQHF
V gene: TRBV7-9; clone size: NA; D gene: NA; J gene: TRBJ2-7; CDR3 DNA: TGTGCCAGCAGCAAGGGGTACGAGCAGTACTTC; CDR3 protein: CASSKGYEQYF
V gene: TRBV20-1; clone size: NA; D gene: TRBD2; J gene: TRBJ2-1; CDR3 DNA: TGCAGTGCTAGAGCGTCGAGCGGGGGGCCTCCGCAGTTCTTC; CDR3 protein: CSARASSGGPPQFF
V gene: TRBV5-1; clone size: NA; D gene: NA; J gene: TRBJ2-1; CDR3 DNA: TGCGCCAGCAGCTCGGCACAGGTTACCTACAATGAGCAGTTCTTC; CDR3 protein: CASSSAQVTYNEQFF
V gene: TRBV18; clone size: NA; D gene: NA; J gene: TRBJ1-6; CDR3 DNA: TGTGCCAGCTCACCACAACGGGATAATAATTCACCCCTCCACTTT; CDR3 protein: CASSPQRDNNSPLHF
V gene: TRBV12-5; clone size: NA; D gene: NA; J gene: TRBJ2-7; CDR3 DNA: TGTGCTAGTGGTCCGCCCGGACGGTTAGCCTACGAGCAGTACTTC; CDR3 protein: CASGPPGRLAYEQYF
V gene: TRBV5-5; clone size: many; D gene: TRBD1; J gene: TRBJ2-1; CDR3 DNA: TGTGCCAGCAGCACAGGAACGACAGGGCCCAATGAGCAGTTCTTC; CDR3 protein: CASSTGTTGPNEQFF
V gene: TRBV5-1; clone size: many; D gene: TRBD1; J gene: TRBJ1-2; CDR3 DNA: TGCGCCAGCAGCCCGGGACAGGAGATCTATGGCTACACCTTC; CDR3 protein: CASSPGQEIYGYTF
V gene: TRBV29-1; clone size: NA; D gene: NA; J gene: TRBJ2-7; CDR3 DNA: TGCAGCGTTGGGGGACGGTCCTACGAGCAGTACTTC; CDR3 protein: CSVGGRSYEQYF
V gene: TRBV20-1; clone size: NA; D gene: TRBD1; J gene: TRBJ2-5; CDR3 DNA: TGCAGTGCTAAGGACAGGGCGGGTTGGCAAGAGACCCAGTACTTC; CDR3 protein: CSAKDRAGWQETQYF
V gene: TRBV5-5; clone size: few; D gene: NA; J gene: TRBJ1-4; CDR3 DNA: TGTGCCAGCAGCTTTGGGTTTTCTGGGAATGAAAAACTGTTTTTT; CDR3 protein: CASSFGFSGNEKLFF
V gene: TRBV5-1; clone size: NA; D gene: NA; J gene: TRBJ2-7; CDR3 DNA: TGCGCCAGCAGCTTGGCCGGGAGAGGCGAGCAGTACTTC; CDR3 protein: CASSLAGRGEQYF
V gene: TRBV5-1; clone size: few; D gene: TRBD1; J gene: TRBJ1-6; CDR3 DNA: TGCGCCAGCAAGGCGACAGGGGGCTTTTCACCCCTCCACTTT; CDR3 protein: CASKATGGFSPLHF
V gene: TRBV5-1; clone size: many; D gene: NA; J gene: TRBJ1-1; CDR3 DNA: TGCGCCAGCAGCGCCTACTCGGTAGGGATGAACACTGAAGCTTTCTTT; CDR3 protein: CASSAYSVGMNTEAFF
V gene: TRBV6-5; clone size: few; D gene: NA; J gene: TRBJ2-1; CDR3 DNA: TGTGCCAGCCACGTCCCCTTGAATGAGCAGTTCTTC; CDR3 protein: CASHVPLNEQFF
V gene: TRBV6-1; clone size: few; D gene: TRBD1; J gene: TRBJ1-1; CDR3 DNA: TGTGCCAGTGACCGGACAGGGTTGAACACTGAAGCTTTCTTT; CDR3 protein: CASDRTGLNTEAFF
V gene: TRBV3-1; clone size: many; D gene: TRBD2; J gene: TRBJ2-1; CDR3 DNA: TGTGCCAGCAGCCCGGGGACTAGCGGTAACAATGAGCAGTTCTTC; CDR3 protein: CASSPGTSGNNEQFF
V gene: TRBV20-1; clone size: few; D gene: TRBD2; J gene: TRBJ2-2; CDR3 DNA: TGCAGTGCTAGACTAGCGGGAGTACACGGGGAGCTGTTTTTT; CDR3 protein: CSARLAGVHGELFF
V gene: TRBV25-1; clone size: NA; D gene: NA; J gene: TRBJ2-1; CDR3 DNA: TGTGCCAGCAGTGAATCAGGGACACCTCACCGGGACTTC; CDR3 protein: CASSESGTPHRDF
V gene: TRBV24-1; clone size: NA; D gene: TRBD2; J gene: TRBJ2-5; CDR3 DNA: TGTGCCACCAGTGATTTGACTAGCGGGACGGGGGAGACCCAGTACTTC; CDR3 protein: CATSDLTSGTGETQYF
V gene: TRBV10-2; clone size: few; D gene: NA; J gene: TRBJ2-5; CDR3 DNA: TGCGCCAGCGTATCGGGAGCTGGGGAGACCCAGTACTTC; CDR3 protein: CASVSGAGETQYF
V gene: TRBV18; clone size: NA; D gene: NA; J gene: TRBJ2-2; CDR3 DNA: TGTGCCAGCTCACCACCGGTGGCCAGCGCGAACACCGGGGAGCTGTTTTTT; CDR3 protein: CASSPPVASANTGELFF
V gene: TRBV4-1; clone size: few; D gene: NA; J gene: TRBJ2-1; CDR3 DNA: TGCGCCAGCAGCCAAGAGGTTGAGCAGTTCTTC; CDR3 protein: CASSQEVEQFF
V gene: TRBV6-6; clone size: NA; D gene: NA; J gene: TRBJ1-2; CDR3 DNA: TGTGCCAGCAGTTACGACGGGAACTATGGCTACACCTTC; CDR3 protein: CASSYDGNYGYTF
V gene: TRBV21-1; clone size: NA; D gene: NA; J gene: TRBJ1-2; CDR3 DNA: TGTGCCAGCATTCCGGGACGCCGGGCCCGGGGCTACACCTTC; CDR3 protein: CASIPGRRARGYTF
V gene: TRBV4-3; clone size: NA; D gene: NA; J gene: TRBJ2-1; CDR3 DNA: TGCGCCAGCAGCCAAGAAGACACAGGGTGGGATGAGCAGTTCTTC; CDR3 protein: CASSQEDTGWDEQFF
V gene: TRBV6-1; clone size: NA; D gene: NA; J gene: TRBJ2-5; CDR3 DNA: TGTGCCAGCAGAGTAGCGGCCCAAGAGACCCAGTACTTC; CDR3 protein: CASRVAAQETQYF
V gene: TRBV27; clone size: few; D gene: NA; J gene: TRBJ2-4; CDR3 DNA: TGTGCCAGCAGCCCGGACAGCTACAAAAACATTCAGTACTTC; CDR3 protein: CASSPDSYKNIQYF
V gene: TRBV5-1; clone size: few; D gene: NA; J gene: TRBJ2-7; CDR3 DNA: TGCGCCAGCCGCCGACAGGGAGGAGACTACGAGCAGTACTTC; CDR3 protein: CASRRQGGDYEQYF
V gene: TRBV28; clone size: NA; D gene: NA; J gene: TRBJ1-6; CDR3 DNA: TGTGCCAGCACGGCGAGTAATTCACCCCTCCACTTT; CDR3 protein: CASTASNSPLHF
V gene: TRBV5-1; clone size: few; D gene: NA; J gene: TRBJ2-1; CDR3 DNA: TGCGCCAGCAGCCCGACGGGGAGAGAGTACAATGAGCAGTTCTTC; CDR3 protein: CASSPTGREYNEQFF
V gene: TRBV6-1; clone size: many; D gene: TRBD1; J gene: TRBJ2-3; CDR3 DNA: TGTGCCAGCAGCCGACAGGGAAGCACAGATACGCAGTATTTT; CDR3 protein: CASSRQGSTDTQYF
V gene: TRBV7-6; clone size: few; D gene: TRBD1; J gene: TRBJ2-1; CDR3 DNA: TGTGCCAGCAGCCCAGGGACAGGGGGCTCCTACAATGAGCAGTTCTTC; CDR3 protein: CASSPGTGGSYNEQFF
V gene: TRBV20-1; clone size: NA; D gene: TRBD2; J gene: TRBJ2-5; CDR3 DNA: TGCAGTGCTAGAGGCGGGACTAGCGGGCTACAAGAGACCCAGTACTTC; CDR3 protein: CSARGGTSGLQETQYF
V gene: TRBV25-1; clone size: NA; D gene: TRBD2; J gene: TRBJ2-1; CDR3 DNA: TGTGCCAGCAGTAACCCGGGAGGGCCCCACAATGAGCAGTCCTTC; CDR3 protein: CASSNPGGPHNEQSF
V gene: TRBV10-3; clone size: few; D gene: NA; J gene: TRBJ2-1; CDR3 DNA: TGTGCCATCAGTAGACCCGGAGATCGCAATGAGCAGTTCTTC; CDR3 protein: CAISRPGDRNEQFF
V gene: TRBV7-8; clone size: NA; D gene: TRBD2; J gene: TRBJ2-3; CDR3 DNA: TGTGCCAGCAGCTTAGGTGGTAGCGGGATCTCAGATACGCAGTATTTT; CDR3 protein: CASSLGGSGISDTQYF
V gene: TRBV24-1; clone size: many; D gene: NA; J gene: TRBJ2-1; CDR3 DNA: TGTGCCACCAGTGATCCTTTCCTGGGGCAACAGAATGAGCAGTTCTTC; CDR3 protein: CATSDPFLGQQNEQFF
V gene: TRBV6-1; clone size: many; D gene: TRBD2; J gene: TRBJ2-5; CDR3 DNA: TGTGCCAGCAGCCCCGGGACTAGCCAAGAGACCCAGTACTTC; CDR3 protein: CASSPGTSQETQYF
V gene: TRBV6-5; clone size: NA; D gene: NA; J gene: TRBJ2-1; CDR3 DNA: TGTGCCAGCAGTTACCATCGGGACAACAATGAGCAGTTCTTC; CDR3 protein: CASSYHRDNNEQFF
V gene: TRBV12-3/TRBV12-4; clone size: NA; D gene: TRBD1; J gene: TRBJ1-2; CDR3 DNA: TGTGCCAGCAGTCCGGACAGGACCCCGACTAACTATGGCTACACCTTC; CDR3 protein: CASSPDRTPTNYGYTF